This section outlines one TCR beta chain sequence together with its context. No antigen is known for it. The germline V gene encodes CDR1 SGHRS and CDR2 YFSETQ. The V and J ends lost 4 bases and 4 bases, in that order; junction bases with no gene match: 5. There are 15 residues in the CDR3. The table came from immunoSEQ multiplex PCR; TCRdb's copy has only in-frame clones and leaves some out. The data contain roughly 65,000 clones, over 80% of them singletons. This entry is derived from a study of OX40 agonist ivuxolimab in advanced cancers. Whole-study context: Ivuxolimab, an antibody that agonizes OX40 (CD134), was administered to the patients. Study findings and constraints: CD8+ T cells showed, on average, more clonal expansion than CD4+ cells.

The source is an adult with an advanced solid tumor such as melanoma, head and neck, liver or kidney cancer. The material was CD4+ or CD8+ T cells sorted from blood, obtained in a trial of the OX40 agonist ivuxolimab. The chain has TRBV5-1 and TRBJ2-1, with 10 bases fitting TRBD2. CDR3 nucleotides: TGCGCCAGCAGCAAAACTAGCGGGATGTACAATGAGCAGTTCTTC. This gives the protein CASSKTSGMYNEQFF.